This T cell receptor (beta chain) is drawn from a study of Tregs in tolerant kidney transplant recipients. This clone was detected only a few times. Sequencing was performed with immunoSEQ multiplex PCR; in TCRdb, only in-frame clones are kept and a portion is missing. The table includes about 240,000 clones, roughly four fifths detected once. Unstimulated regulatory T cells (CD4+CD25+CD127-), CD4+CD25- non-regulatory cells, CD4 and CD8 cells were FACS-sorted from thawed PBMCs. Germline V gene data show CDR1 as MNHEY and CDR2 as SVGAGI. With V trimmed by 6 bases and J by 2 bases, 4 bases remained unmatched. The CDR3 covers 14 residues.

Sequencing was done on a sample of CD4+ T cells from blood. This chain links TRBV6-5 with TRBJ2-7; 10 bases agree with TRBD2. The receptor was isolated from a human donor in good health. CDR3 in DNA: TGTGCCAGCAGAGCTAGCGGGGGACCCTACGAGCAGTACTTC. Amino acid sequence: CASRASGGPYEQYF.